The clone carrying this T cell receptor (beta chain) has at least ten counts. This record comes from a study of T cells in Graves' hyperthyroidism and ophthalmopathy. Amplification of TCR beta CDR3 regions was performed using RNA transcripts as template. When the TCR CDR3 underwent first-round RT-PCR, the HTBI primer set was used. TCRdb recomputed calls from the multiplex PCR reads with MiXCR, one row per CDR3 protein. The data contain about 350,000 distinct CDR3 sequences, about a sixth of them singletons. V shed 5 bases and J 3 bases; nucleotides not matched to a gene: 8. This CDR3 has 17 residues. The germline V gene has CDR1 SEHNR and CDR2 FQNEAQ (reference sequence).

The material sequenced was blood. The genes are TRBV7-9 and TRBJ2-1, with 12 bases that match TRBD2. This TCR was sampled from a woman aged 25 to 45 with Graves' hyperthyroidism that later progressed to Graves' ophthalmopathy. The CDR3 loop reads CASSPESGLAGYNEQFF. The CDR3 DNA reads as TGTGCCAGCAGCCCAGAATCGGGACTAGCGGGCTACAATGAGCAGTTCTTC. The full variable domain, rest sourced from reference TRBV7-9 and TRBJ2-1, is DTGVSQNPRHKITKRGQNVTFRCDPISEHNRLYWYRQTLGQGPEFLTYFQNEAQLEKSRLLSDRFSAERPKGSFSTLEIQRTEQGDSAMYLCASSPESGLAGYNEQFFGPGTRLTVL.